What follows describes a single T cell receptor (beta chain). The antigen remains unidentified. The record originates from a study of CXCR3-negative and CXCR3-positive naive CD8 T cells. Study-wide results and caveats: Researchers report that CXCR3-positive naive cells carry more hydrophobic TRB CDR3s than CXCR3-negative naive cells. The level of CXCR3 expression partially decreased after cryopreservation; the majority of assays used fresh PBMCs.

UMI-labeled 5' RACE yielded the TRB cDNA libraries. TCRdb re-analyzed the 5' RACE reads; it lists each CDR3 protein once, without DNA. Recorded here are tens of thousands of distinct CDR3 sequences; the top ten clones represent about 1.5%. This CDR3 contains 15 residues. Germline V lookup: CDR1 SNHLY, CDR2 FYNNEI. The chain joins TRBV2 to TRBJ2-7; TCRdb proposes TRBD2, but this gene call is untestable without DNA. Input material: naive CXCR3- CD8+ T cells from blood. The subset was: CD45RO-CCR7+CD27+CD95- naive CD8+ T cells lacking CXCR3 (TNR3-). This TCR came from a human donor in good health. Some clones in this sample may be carry-over from other donors' samples. The chain's CDR3 is CASSEGRVPSYEQYF.